A single sample is the source of the 7 T cell receptor beta chains below, sequenced in a study of T cells expressing NK-cell markers. After re-calling the 5' RACE reads, TCRdb lists one entry per CDR3 protein, DNA absent. The sample table includes approximately 150,000 distinct CDR3 sequences. The sample was blood T cells: a sorted CD56 or NKG2C T cell subset, CD4+ or CD8+ T cells, or bulk PBMC T cells (not recorded which). These TCRs come from a man between 18 and 29 years old in good health.

The chain is built from TRBV19 and TRBJ2-5; TCRdb picks TRBD2, but there is no DNA to check that call. Germline V lookup: CDR1 LNHDA, CDR2 SQIVND (reference sequence). The CDR3 has 15 amino acids. The CDR3 here is CASSILAGEQETQYF.

V gene TRBV19 combines with J gene TRBJ2-1. This CDR3 contains 14 residues. In germline, CDR1 is LNHDA, CDR2 SQIVND (reference sequence). The CDR3 protein is CASKDLAMYNEQFF.

The V call is TRBV9, the J call TRBJ2-5; the D gene TCRdb calls, TRBD1, cannot be checked with no DNA. In germline, CDR1 is SGDLS, CDR2 YYNGEE. CDR3 length: 15 residues. The CDR3 spells CASSVGMGGRETQYF.

The rearrangement uses TRBV24-1 and TRBJ2-2. This CDR3 has 14 residues. The germline V gene encodes CDR1 KGHDR and CDR2 SFDVKD. CDR3: CATSASGETGELFF.

The CDR3 sequence is CASRSLGGASSTDTQYF. The chain recombines TRBV6-5 with TRBJ2-3; TCRdb names TRBD1, which stays unverified in the absence of DNA. The CDR3 spans 17 residues. The germline gives CDR1 MNHEY, CDR2 SVGAGI.

The V call is TRBV12-3 or TRBV12-4, the J call TRBJ2-7. This CDR3 has 11 amino acids. The CDR3 sequence is CASGSIYEQYF.

CDR3 sequence reads: CASSPSGTTDTQYF. This rearrangement joins TRBV6-1 to TRBJ2-3; TCRdb's D call, TRBD2, is unchecked because there is no DNA. The CDR3 has 14 amino acids. Germline V gene data show CDR1 as MNHNS and CDR2 as SASEGT.